The present T cell receptor beta chain was sequenced within a study of T-cell memory formation after mild COVID-19. Overall study context: Clusters were largely donor specific. The study's findings and limits: Chiefly within CM and EM were the contracting CD4+ clones; CD8+ ones were within EMRA. Clones from the second wave (peaking day 37) had unconfirmed SARS-CoV-2 specificity.

A 5'RACE reaction primed in the constant segment made cDNA libraries of TCR alpha and TCR beta, and these carried sample barcodes and UMIs. TCRdb itself ran the 5' RACE reads through MiXCR, one entry per CDR3 protein. The repertoire holds 250,000 to 300,000 distinct CDR3 sequences, with about 15% as singletons. This CDR3 has 16 residues. Germline CDR1 KGHDR, CDR2 SFDVKD. Trimming took 1 base from V and 4 from J, leaving 12 bases between them. A remark on this clonotype: Antigen: not known.

This TCR came from a man aged 18-30 years who had mild COVID-19 (a few samples of this study predate the infection). Cell type and time point are not known. The sample comprised PBMCs or a T cell subset sorted from them (not recorded which). The chain carries TRBV24-1 and TRBJ2-2, with a weak D call TRBD1 (7 bases). CDR3 DNA sequence: TGTGCCACCAGTGATTTCAGGGGGGTGACCACCGGGGAGCTGTTTTTT. Amino acid sequence: CATSDFRGVTTGELFF.